The 5 T cell receptor beta chains reported below all come from one sample, sequenced in a study of shared clonotypes between healthy human individuals. Terminally differentiated effector memory CD45RA+ cells were excluded by CCR7 positive selection of CD45RO-negative cells. Profiling relied on immunoSEQ multiplex PCR, and the TCRdb table lists in-frame clones only, not all of them. There are around 1,900,000 clones in the sample; just under 95% occur only once, and less than 2% lies in the top ten. Sequences were obtained from naive CD8+ T cells from PBMCs. The source is a man aged 18 to 29 in good health. Some clones in this sample may be carry-over from other donors' samples.

This chain joins TRBV5-1 and TRBJ2-7; TRBD1 matches at 8 bases. The germline CDR1 and CDR2 sequences are SGHRS and YFSETQ. V dropped 3 bases and J dropped 2; count of bases not matched to a gene: 10. This CDR3 is built from 16 residues. In nucleotides, the CDR3 is TGCGCCAGCAGCTGGGACATGACAGGGGAAACCTACGAGCAGTACTTC. Amino acids: CASSWDMTGETYEQYF.

The V and J genes are TRBV4-1 and TRBJ2-1; tentatively, D is TRBD1 (6 bases). The ends were cut back, 0 bases at V and 6 bases at J, with 12 bases in the middle. Germline CDR1 and CDR2: MGHRA and YSYEKL. This CDR3 has 15 amino acids. The CDR3 region is CASSQEGVGANEQFF. The CDR3, as DNA: TGCGCCAGCAGCCAAGAGGGAGTGGGGGCCAATGAGCAGTTCTTC.

V and J are TRBV18 and TRBJ2-7; D gene uncertain. Looked up from germline, CDR1 is KGHSH and CDR2 is LQKENI. Trimming took 0 bases from V and 2 from J, leaving 5 bases between them. This CDR3 comprises 13 residues. CDR3 in amino acids: CASSPPVAYEQYF. The CDR3, as DNA: TGTGCCAGCTCACCACCGGTGGCCTACGAGCAGTACTTC.

This chain links TRBV27 with TRBJ1-5; 7 positions match TRBD1. Looked up from germline, CDR1 is MNHEY and CDR2 is SMNVEV (reference sequence). Germline trimming cut 4 bases from V and 3 bases from J; bases unmatched to any gene: 12. The CDR3 is 17 amino acids. CDR3 bases: TGTGCCAGCAGTTCCTCACAGGGGTGGCTGAACAATCAGCCCCAGCATTTT. This gives the protein CASSSSQGWLNNQPQHF.

V and J are TRBV7-9 and TRBJ2-2, with unresolved D. This CDR3 contains 13 residues. Deletions cut 7 bases from V and 3 bases from J, with 9 bases between. CDR1 and CDR2 from the germline V gene are SEHNR and FQNEAQ (reference sequence). The CDR3 DNA is TGTGCCAGCACCAGTCAGCACACCGGGGAGCTGTTTTTT. Translation gives CASTSQHTGELFF.